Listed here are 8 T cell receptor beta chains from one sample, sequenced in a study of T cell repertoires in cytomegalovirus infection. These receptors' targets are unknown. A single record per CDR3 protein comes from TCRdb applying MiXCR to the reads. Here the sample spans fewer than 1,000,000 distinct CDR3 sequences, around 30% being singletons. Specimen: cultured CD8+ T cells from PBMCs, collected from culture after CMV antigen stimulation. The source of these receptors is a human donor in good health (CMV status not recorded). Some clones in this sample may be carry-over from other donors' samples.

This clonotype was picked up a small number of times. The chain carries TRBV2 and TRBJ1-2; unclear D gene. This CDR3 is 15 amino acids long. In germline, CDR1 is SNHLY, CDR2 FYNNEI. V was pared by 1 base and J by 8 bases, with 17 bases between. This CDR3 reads CASSEEPWTVLGYTF. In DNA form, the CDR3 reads TGTGCCAGCAGTGAAGAACCCTGGACGGTGCTCGGCTACACCTTC.

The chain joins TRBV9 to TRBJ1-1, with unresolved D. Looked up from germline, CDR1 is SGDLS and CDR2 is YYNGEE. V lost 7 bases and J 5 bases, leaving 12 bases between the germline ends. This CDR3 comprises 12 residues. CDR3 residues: CASASLGTEAFF. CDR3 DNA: TGTGCCAGCGCATCTTTAGGGACTGAAGCTTTCTTT.

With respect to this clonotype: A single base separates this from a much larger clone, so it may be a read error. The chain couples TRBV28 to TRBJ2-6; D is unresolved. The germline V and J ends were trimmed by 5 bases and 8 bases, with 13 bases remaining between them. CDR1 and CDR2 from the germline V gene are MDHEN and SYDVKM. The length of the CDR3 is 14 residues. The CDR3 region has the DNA TGTGCCAGCAGTCCCCCCAAGACGTCCAACGTCCTGACTTTC. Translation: CASSPPKTSNVLTF.

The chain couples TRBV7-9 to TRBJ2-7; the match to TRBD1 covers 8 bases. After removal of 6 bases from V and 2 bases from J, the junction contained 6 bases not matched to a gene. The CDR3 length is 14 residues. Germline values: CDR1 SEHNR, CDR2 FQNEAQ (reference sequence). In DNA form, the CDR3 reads TGTGCCAGCAGAGACAGGGGACCGCCCTACGAGCAGTACTTC. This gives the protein CASRDRGPPYEQYF.

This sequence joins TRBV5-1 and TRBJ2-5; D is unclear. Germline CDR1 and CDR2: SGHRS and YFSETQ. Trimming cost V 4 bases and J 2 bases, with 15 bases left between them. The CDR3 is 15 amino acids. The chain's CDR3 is CASSPRYGTQETQYF. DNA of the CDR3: TGCGCCAGCAGCCCCAGGTACGGAACACAAGAGACCCAGTACTTC.

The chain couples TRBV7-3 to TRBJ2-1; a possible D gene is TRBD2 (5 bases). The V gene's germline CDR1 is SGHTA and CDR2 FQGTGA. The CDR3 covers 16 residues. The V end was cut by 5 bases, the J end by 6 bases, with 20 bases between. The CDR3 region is CASSPTPSSGSNEQFF. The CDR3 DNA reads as TGTGCCAGCAGCCCAACCCCTAGCTCTGGCTCCAATGAGCAGTTCTTC.

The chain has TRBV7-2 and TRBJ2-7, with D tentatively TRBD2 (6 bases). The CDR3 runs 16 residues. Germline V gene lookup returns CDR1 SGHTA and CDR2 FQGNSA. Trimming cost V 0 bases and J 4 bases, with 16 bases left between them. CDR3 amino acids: CTSSLAGGRSSYEQYV. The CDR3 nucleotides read TGTACCAGCAGCTTAGCGGGGGGAAGGAGCTCTTACGAGCAGTACGTC.

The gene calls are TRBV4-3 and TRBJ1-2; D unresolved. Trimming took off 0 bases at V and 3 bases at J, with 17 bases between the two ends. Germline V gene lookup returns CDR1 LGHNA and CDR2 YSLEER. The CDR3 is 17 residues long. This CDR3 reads CASSQDEIGSSYYGYTF. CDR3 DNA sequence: TGCGCCAGCAGCCAAGACGAGATAGGGTCTTCGTACTATGGCTACACCTTC.